This entry concerns a single T cell receptor beta chain. What this receptor recognizes is not known. This entry is derived from a study of CXCR3-negative and CXCR3-positive naive CD8 T cells (dated by TCRdb to the late 2010s). Turning to the overall study: In total, 130 million or so TRB reads were obtained, which works out to roughly 1.5 +/- 0.3 million reads per library. The diversity and physicochemical repertoire analyses included 11 donors pooled from two independent experiments. TRBV-TRBJ cluster analysis included naive subsets from roughly 5 donors and memory cells from 3 donors. What the authors observed across the whole study: TRB CDR3s from CXCR3-positive naive cells showed higher hydrophobicity (lower Kidera factor 4), lower energy, and higher strength and volume indices than CXCR3-negative naive cells. Naive CXCR3-negative and CXCR3-positive cells from the same donor showed similar TRBV-TRBJ usage, whereas memory cells showed distinct patterns. Both naive subsets had comparably high repertoire diversity, while memory CD8+ T cells had much lower repertoire diversity. Freshly isolated PBMCs were used for most assays because CXCR3 expression partially decreased after cryopreservation. Surface CD5, linked to self-reactivity in mice, was comparable between naive subsets; TCR interaction strength was therefore also inferred from TRB CDR3 physicochemical properties.

Each CD8+ T cell subset was flow-sorted in triplicate, with over 250,000 cells per subset placed directly into RLT lysis buffer. To keep memory contaminants out, a stringent definition of naive CD8+ T cells was applied: CD45RO-CCR7+CD27+CD95-. Using standard density gradient centrifugation, peripheral blood mononuclear cells were isolated from buffy coats. Naive CXCR3-negative and CXCR3-positive CD8+ T cells were flow-sorted on a FACSAria III. Total RNA was extracted from sorted cells using an RNeasy Mini Kit. Sequencing used a NextSeq 550. The Human TCR Profiling Kit (MiLaboratory) was used to prepare UMI-labeled 5' RACE TRB cDNA libraries. The full amount of extracted RNA was used for cDNA synthesis, and the full amount of resulting cDNA was used for PCR amplification. The libraries were made side by side, with each library going through the same number of PCR cycles. For the original study's pipeline: With a minimum of two reads required per UMI, MIGEC and MiXCR pulled out about 50,000 +/- 10,000 unique UMI-labeled TRB cDNA molecules from each library. Each library averaged about 38,000 +/- 11,000 functional in-frame TRB CDR3 nucleotide clonotypes without stop codons. Diversity metrics, including normalized Shannon-Wiener and Chao1, were computed in VDJtools after downsampling to 5000 UMI-labeled TRB molecules per sample. For the central five CDR3 residues, VDJtools calculated physicochemical properties weighted by clonotype size, namely interaction energy, strength, volume and Kidera factor 4. One entry per CDR3 protein sequence results from the TCRdb reprocessing of the reads, with DNA left out. TCRdb's processing, not the authors', yielded these V and J calls. The sample table includes about 5,300 distinct CDR3 sequences. Of the sample, more than 1.5% is held by the ten largest clones.

The CDR3 runs 13 residues from the cysteine to the phenylalanine. The DNA is unrecorded. In the germline V gene, CDR1 corresponds to KGHSY and CDR2 to FQNENV. The receptor comes from a human donor in good health. Some clones in this sample may be carry-over from other donors' samples. The rearrangement joined TRBV16 to TRBJ2-7. The sequenced material came from naive CXCR3+ CD8+ T cells from blood. The sample's cell subset or site label is to be understood as: CD45RO-CCR7+CD27+CD95- naive CD8+ T cells expressing CXCR3 (TNR3+). The CDR3 sequence is CASSQLPTSEQYF.